These 18 T cell receptor beta chains share one sample of origin, sequenced in a study of control samples from healthy donors and cancer patients. Repertoires were generated with immunoSEQ multiplex PCR, while TCRdb's copy carries only in-frame clones and drops some. The sample has roughly 100,000 clones, around 90% seen once. The material sequenced was blood. The receptor source for this set is a woman aged 18 to 35 in good health.

The chain employs TRBV9 and TRBJ1-3; TRBD1 agrees at 7 bases. CDR3 length: 14 amino acids. Per the germline V gene, CDR1 is SGDLS and CDR2 is YYNGEE. The V gene end was trimmed by 3 bases and the J gene end by 4 bases; junction bases not matched to a gene: 4. The DNA for the CDR3 is TGTGCCAGCAGCGAAGACAGGGTCGGAAACACCATATATTTT. It yields the protein CASSEDRVGNTIYF.

This clone appeared a few times. The junction departs from the called germline gene at one end, perhaps through a read error. The chain combines TRBV6-4 with TRBJ2-7; D ambiguous. The CDR3 spans 14 residues. Germline CDR1 reads MRHNA; CDR2 reads SNTAGT. Here the CDR3 reads CASSDSFESSEQYF. The CDR3, as DNA: TGTGCCAGCAGTGACTCGTTCGAGTCCTCCGAGCAGTACTTC.

This clone was found a few times. This rearrangement joins TRBV7-8 to TRBJ1-1; D perhaps matches TRBD1 (6 bases). Germline assignment: CDR1 SGHVS and CDR2 FQNEAQ. The CDR3 has 14 amino acids. Trimming shortened V by 5 bases and J by 1 base, and 11 bases separated the two germline ends. CDR3 residues: CASSREGGNTEAFF. The CDR3 region has the DNA TGTGCCAGCAGCCGGGAGGGGGGGAACACTGAAGCTTTCTTT.

The V and J genes are TRBV19 and TRBJ2-3; 11 bases are shared with TRBD2. CDR3 length: 15 residues. V lost 5 bases and J lost 5; bases outside the gene matches: 6. Looked up from germline, CDR1 is LNHDA and CDR2 is SQIVND (reference sequence). CDR3 region: CASSLAGGGQDTQYF. The CDR3 DNA follows: TGTGCCAGTAGTCTAGCGGGAGGAGGCCAAGATACGCAGTATTTT.

Turning to this clone: Other DNA variants within this sample encode the same CDR3. The chain links TRBV20-1 to TRBJ2-3; D tentatively reads TRBD1 or TRBD2 (5 bases each). Germline values: CDR1 DFQATT, CDR2 SNEGSKA (reference sequence). CDR3 length: 10 amino acids. Deletions cut 6 bases from V and 6 bases from J, with 7 bases between. This CDR3 is CSAREDTQYF. The CDR3 bases are TGCAGTGCCAGGGAGGATACGCAGTATTTT.

The gene calls are TRBV30 and TRBJ1-6; D gene unclear. V was shortened by 5 bases and J by 6 bases, with 8 bases between the two germline ends. CDR1 GTSNPN and CDR2 SVGIG come from the germline V gene (reference sequence). The CDR3 runs to 12 residues. The CDR3: CAWAYLNSPLHF. The CDR3 coding sequence is TGTGCCTGGGCCTATCTTAATTCACCCCTCCACTTT.

The V and J genes are TRBV7-8 and TRBJ2-1; TRBD2 matches at 9 bases. CDR1 is SGHVS, CDR2 FQNEAQ, per germline. This CDR3 has 14 residues. V dropped 3 bases and J dropped 4; count of bases not matched to a gene: 1. The CDR3 region is CASSLREGYNEQFF. The CDR3 DNA is TGTGCCAGCAGCTTGCGGGAGGGGTACAATGAGCAGTTCTTC.

This chain uses TRBV7-9 with TRBJ1-3; D ambiguous. Germline V CDR1 and CDR2: SEHNR, FQNEAQ (reference sequence). The CDR3 extends over 14 amino acids. V shed 8 bases and J shed 2 bases, with 13 bases lying between them. In DNA, the CDR3 is TGTGCCAGCGGATACTTTACTGCTGGAAACACCATATATTTT. It encodes CASGYFTAGNTIYF.

The chain carries TRBV5-6 and TRBJ2-5, with D perhaps assigned TRBD1 or TRBD2 (5 bases each). The V and J ends lost 2 bases and 5 bases respectively, with 16 bases between them. The CDR3 extends over 15 amino acids. Germline V gene lookup returns CDR1 SGHDT and CDR2 YYEEEE. CDR3: CASSFIEGLTETQYF. The DNA of the CDR3 is TGTGCCAGCAGCTTCATCGAGGGGCTCACGGAGACCCAGTACTTC.

The V gene is TRBV29-1, the J gene TRBJ1-5, with a possible D match to TRBD1 (6 bases). In germline, CDR1 is SQVTM, CDR2 ANQGSEA. This CDR3 comprises 13 residues. The V gene lost 7 bases and the J gene lost 4 bases, with 14 bases spanning the gap. CDR3 in DNA: TGCAGCGCCCAGACAGGCTTTAATCAGCCCCAGCATTTT. Its translation: CSAQTGFNQPQHF.

Concerning this clone: One end of the junction varies from germline; a read error may be responsible. The V and J genes are TRBV5-5 and TRBJ2-7; TRBD1 might be the D (6 bases). Per the germline V gene, CDR1 is SGHKS and CDR2 is YYEKEE (reference sequence). This CDR3 contains 12 residues. This chain's CDR3 is CASSYAQGLSFF. CDR3 DNA: TGTGCCAGCAGCTACGCACAGGGCCTCTCCTTCTTC.

The V gene is TRBV19, the J gene TRBJ2-1; TRBD1 matches 10 bases. Unmatched junction bases numbered 8, after V lost 7 bases and J lost 8 bases. Germline values: CDR1 LNHDA, CDR2 SQIVND (reference sequence). The CDR3 length is 14 residues. CDR3 nucleotides: TGTGCCAGTACCCCGGGACAGGGGTTTGATGAGCAGTTCTTC. It encodes CASTPGQGFDEQFF.

The chain couples TRBV7-2 to TRBJ2-3; D uncertain. The V and J ends lost 1 base and 9 bases respectively, with 14 bases between them. Germline lookup yields CDR1 SGHTA and CDR2 FQGNSA. This CDR3 is 14 amino acids long. The CDR3 DNA follows: TGTGCCAGCAGCTTAGAATCAACCTTTTCCACGCAGTATTTT. The encoded protein is CASSLESTFSTQYF.

The rearrangement joins TRBV19 to TRBJ1-2; D uncertain. The length of the CDR3 is 16 residues. V lost 7 bases, J lost 6 bases, and 24 bases lay in between. The germline CDR1 and CDR2 sequences are LNHDA and SQIVND (reference sequence). The chain's CDR3 is CASTENVLGSWDGYTF. CDR3 coding DNA: TGTGCCAGTACCGAGAATGTCCTGGGTAGCTGGGATGGCTACACCTTC. Together with reference TRBV19 and TRBJ1-2, the CDR3 gives the full variable domain: DGGITQSPKYLFRKEGQNVTLSCEQNLNHDAMYWYRQDPGQGLRLIYYSQIVNDFQKGDIAEGYSVSREKKESFPLTVTSAQKNPTAFYLCASTENVLGSWDGYTFGSGTRLTVV.

This sequence joins TRBV30 and TRBJ1-4; D remains unclear. The V gene's germline CDR1 is GTSNPN and CDR2 SVGIG (reference sequence). Between the trimmed V and J ends, which lost 5 bases and 3 bases, there was a span of 13 bases. The CDR3 totals 14 residues. CDR3 in amino acids: CAWSTGNSNEKLFF. In DNA form, the CDR3 reads TGTGCCTGGTCAACCGGGAATTCTAATGAAAAACTGTTTTTT.

The chain is built from TRBV6-5 and TRBJ2-1, with 8 bases aligning to TRBD2. CDR1 MNHEY and CDR2 SVGAGI come from the germline V gene. The V segment lost 11 bases and the J segment 4 bases; nucleotides outside the gene matches: 7. The CDR3 is made up of 13 amino acids. CDR3 protein: CASQLAEYNEQFF. CDR3 DNA sequence: TGTGCCTCCCAACTAGCGGAGTACAATGAGCAGTTCTTC.

V gene TRBV6-4 combines with J gene TRBJ1-3; D possibly corresponds to TRBD1 (5 bases). The germline V gene has CDR1 MRHNA and CDR2 SNTAGT. V was cut by 6 bases and J by 1 base, with 13 bases left in between. The CDR3 covers 15 residues. The CDR3 spells CASRRGPGSGNTIYF. The CDR3 region has the DNA TGTGCCAGCAGGAGAGGGCCAGGGTCTGGAAACACCATATATTTT.

The chain uses TRBV7-2 and TRBJ2-1; weak D call: TRBD2 (6 bases). Germline values: CDR1 SGHTA, CDR2 FQGNSA. The CDR3 extends over 15 amino acids. V lost 1 base and J lost 3, with 10 bases in between. CDR3 in DNA: TGTGCCAGCAGCTTAGGCCTAGCGAGCTACAATGAGCAGTTCTTC. As protein: CASSLGLASYNEQFF.